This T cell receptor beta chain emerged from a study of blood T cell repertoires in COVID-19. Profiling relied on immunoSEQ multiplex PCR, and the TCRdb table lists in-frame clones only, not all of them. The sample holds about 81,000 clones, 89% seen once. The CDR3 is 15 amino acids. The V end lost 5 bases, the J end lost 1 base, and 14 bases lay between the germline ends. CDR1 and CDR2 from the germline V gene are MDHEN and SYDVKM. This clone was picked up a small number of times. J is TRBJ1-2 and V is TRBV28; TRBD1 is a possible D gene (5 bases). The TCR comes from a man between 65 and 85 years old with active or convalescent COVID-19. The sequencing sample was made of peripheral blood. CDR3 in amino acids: CASSLEATDNYGYTF. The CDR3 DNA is TGTGCCAGCAGTCTCGAAGCGACAGATAACTATGGCTACACCTTC.